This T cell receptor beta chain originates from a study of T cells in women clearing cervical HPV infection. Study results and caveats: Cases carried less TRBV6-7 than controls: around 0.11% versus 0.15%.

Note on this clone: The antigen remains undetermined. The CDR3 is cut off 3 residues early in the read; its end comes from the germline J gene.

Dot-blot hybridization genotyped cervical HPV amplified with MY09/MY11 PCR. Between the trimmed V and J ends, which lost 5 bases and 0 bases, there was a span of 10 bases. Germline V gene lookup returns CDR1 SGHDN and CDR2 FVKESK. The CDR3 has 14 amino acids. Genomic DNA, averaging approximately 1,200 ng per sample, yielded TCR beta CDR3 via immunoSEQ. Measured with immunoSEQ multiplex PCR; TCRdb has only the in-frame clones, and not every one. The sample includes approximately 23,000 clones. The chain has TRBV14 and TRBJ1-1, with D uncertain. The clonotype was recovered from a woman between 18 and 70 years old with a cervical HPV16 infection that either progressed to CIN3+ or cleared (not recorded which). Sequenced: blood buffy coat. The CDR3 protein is CASSFWALNTEAFF. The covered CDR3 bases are TGTGCCAGCAGCTTCTGGGCCCTGAACACTGAA.